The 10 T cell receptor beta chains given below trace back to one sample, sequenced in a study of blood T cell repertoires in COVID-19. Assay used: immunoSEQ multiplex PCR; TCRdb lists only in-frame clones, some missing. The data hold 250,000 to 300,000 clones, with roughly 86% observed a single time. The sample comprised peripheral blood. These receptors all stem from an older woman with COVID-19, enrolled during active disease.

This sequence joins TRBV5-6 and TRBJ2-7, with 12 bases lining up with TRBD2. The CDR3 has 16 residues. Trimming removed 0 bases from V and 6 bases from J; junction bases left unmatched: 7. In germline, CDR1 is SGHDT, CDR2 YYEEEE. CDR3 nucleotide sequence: TGTGCCAGCAGCTTGGGGACTAGCGGGGCACCCGGCGAGCAGTACTTC. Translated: CASSLGTSGAPGEQYF.

CDR3 bases: TGTGCCAGCAGTCCCAGACTAGCGGGAACAGATACGCAGTATTTT. It translates to CASSPRLAGTDTQYF. The V call is TRBV7-3, the J call TRBJ2-3, with 11 bases matching TRBD2. V shed 6 bases and J 3 bases; nucleotides not matched to a gene: 5. The germline gives CDR1 SGHTA, CDR2 FQGTGA. The CDR3 spans 15 residues.

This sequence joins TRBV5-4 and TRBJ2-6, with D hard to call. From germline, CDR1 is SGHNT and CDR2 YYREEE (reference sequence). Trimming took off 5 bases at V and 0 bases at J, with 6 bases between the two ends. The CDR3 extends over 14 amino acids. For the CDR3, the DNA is TGTGCCAGCAGTACAGACTCTGGGGCCAACGTCCTGACTTTC. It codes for CASSTDSGANVLTF.

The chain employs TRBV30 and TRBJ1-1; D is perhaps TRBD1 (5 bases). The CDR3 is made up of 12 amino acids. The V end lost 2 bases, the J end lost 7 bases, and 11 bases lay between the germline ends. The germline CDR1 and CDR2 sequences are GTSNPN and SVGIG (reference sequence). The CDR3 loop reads CAWSRTTNEAFF. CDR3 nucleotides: TGTGCCTGGAGTCGGACAACGAATGAAGCTTTCTTT.

This CDR3 is CASSRLDRDNNSPLHF. The CDR3 DNA follows: TGTGCCAGCAGTCGACTGGACAGGGACAATAATTCACCCCTCCACTTT. The rearrangement uses TRBV6-6 and TRBJ1-6, with TRBD1 identical over 8 bases. The CDR3 loop spans 16 amino acids. V shed 5 bases, J shed 5 bases, and the junction held 8 bases outside the gene matches. Per the germline V gene, CDR1 is MNHNY and CDR2 is SVGAGI (reference sequence).

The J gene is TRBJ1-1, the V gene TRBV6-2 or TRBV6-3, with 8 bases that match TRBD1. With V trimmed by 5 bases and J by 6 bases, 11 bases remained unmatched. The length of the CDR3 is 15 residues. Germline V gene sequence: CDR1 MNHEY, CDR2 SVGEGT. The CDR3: CASSRDNRGSAEAFF. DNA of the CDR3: TGTGCCAGCAGTCGAGATAACAGGGGGTCGGCTGAAGCTTTCTTT.

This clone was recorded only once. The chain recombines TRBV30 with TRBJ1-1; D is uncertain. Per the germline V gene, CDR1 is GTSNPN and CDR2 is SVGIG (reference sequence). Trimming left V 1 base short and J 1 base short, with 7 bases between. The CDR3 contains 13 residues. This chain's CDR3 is CAWSDTRNTEAFF. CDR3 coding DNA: TGTGCCTGGAGTGATACACGGAACACTGAAGCTTTCTTT.

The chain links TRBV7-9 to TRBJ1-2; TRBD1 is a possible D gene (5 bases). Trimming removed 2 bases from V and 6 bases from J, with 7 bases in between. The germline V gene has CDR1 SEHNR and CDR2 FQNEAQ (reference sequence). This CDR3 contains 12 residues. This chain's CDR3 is CASSLKGNGYTF. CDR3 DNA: TGTGCCAGCAGCTTAAAGGGGAATGGCTACACCTTC.

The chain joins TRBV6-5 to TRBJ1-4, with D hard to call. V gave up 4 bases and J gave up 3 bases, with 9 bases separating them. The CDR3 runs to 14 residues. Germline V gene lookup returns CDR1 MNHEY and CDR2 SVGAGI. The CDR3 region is CASSFGQPNEKLFF. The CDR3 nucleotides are TGTGCCAGCAGTTTTGGGCAGCCTAATGAAAAACTGTTTTTT.

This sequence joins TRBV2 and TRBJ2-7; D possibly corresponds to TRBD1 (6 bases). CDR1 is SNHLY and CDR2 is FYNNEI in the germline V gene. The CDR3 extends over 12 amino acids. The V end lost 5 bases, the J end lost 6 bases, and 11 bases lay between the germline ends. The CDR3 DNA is TGTGCCAGCAGTACAGGGTTCGCCGAGCAGTACTTC. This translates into CASSTGFAEQYF.